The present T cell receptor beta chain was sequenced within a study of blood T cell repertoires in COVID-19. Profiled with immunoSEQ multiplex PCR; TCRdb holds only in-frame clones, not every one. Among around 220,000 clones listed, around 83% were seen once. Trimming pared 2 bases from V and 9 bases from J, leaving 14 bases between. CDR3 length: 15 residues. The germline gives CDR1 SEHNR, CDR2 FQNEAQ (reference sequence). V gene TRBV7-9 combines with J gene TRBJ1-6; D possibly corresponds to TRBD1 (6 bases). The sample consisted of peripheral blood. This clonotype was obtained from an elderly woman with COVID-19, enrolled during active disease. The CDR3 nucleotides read TGTGCCAGCAGCTTAAGGACAGCTATCGGTTCACCCCTCCACTTT. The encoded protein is CASSLRTAIGSPLHF. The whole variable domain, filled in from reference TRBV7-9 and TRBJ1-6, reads DTGVSQNPRHKITKRGQNVTFRCDPISEHNRLYWYRQTLGQGPEFLTYFQNEAQLEKSRLLSDRFSAERPKGSFSTLEIQRTEQGDSAMYLCASSLRTAIGSPLHFGNGTRLTVT.